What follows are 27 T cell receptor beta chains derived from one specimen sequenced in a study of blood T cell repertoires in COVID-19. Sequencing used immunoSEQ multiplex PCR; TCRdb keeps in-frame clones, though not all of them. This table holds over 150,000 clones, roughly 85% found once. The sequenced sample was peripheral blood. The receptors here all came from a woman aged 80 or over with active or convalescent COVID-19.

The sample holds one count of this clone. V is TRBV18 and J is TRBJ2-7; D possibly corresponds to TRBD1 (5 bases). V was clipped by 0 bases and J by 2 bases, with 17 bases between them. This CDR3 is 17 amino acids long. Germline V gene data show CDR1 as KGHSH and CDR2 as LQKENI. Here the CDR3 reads CASSPPALGQGTYEQYF. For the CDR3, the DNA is TGTGCCAGCTCACCACCCGCCTTGGGGCAGGGCACCTACGAGCAGTACTTC. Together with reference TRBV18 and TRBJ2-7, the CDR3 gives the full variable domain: NAGVMQNPRHLVRRRGQEARLRCSPMKGHSHVYWYRQLPEEGLKFMVYLQKENIIDESGMPKERFSAEFPKEGPSILRIQQVVRGDSAAYFCASSPPALGQGTYEQYFGPGTRLTVT.

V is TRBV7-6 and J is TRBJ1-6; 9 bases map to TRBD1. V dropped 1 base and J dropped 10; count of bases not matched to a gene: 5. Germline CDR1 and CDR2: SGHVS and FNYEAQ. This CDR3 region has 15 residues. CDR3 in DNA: TGTGCCAGCAGCTTAGAAGGACAGGGGAAATCACCCCTCCACTTT. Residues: CASSLEGQGKSPLHF.

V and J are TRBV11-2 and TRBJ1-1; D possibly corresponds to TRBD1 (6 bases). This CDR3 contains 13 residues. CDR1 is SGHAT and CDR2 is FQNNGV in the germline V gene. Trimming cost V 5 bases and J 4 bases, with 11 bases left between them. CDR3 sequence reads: CASSMGARTEAFF. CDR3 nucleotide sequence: TGTGCCAGCAGCATGGGGGCTCGCACTGAAGCTTTCTTT.

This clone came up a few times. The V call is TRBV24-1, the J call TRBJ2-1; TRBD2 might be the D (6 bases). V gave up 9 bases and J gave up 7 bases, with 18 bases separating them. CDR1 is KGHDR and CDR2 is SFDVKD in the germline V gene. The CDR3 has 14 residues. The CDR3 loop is CATSLGGDANEQFF. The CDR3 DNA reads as TGTGCCACCTCCCTCGGGGGAGATGCGAATGAGCAGTTCTTC.

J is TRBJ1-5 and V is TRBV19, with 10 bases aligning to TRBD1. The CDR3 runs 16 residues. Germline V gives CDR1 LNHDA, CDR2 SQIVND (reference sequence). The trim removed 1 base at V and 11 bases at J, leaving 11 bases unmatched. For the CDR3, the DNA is TGTGCCAGTAGTATAGCTAGGACAGGGGGTTCCGGAGCCCAGCATTTT. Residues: CASSIARTGGSGAQHF. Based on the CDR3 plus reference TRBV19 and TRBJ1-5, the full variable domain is DGGITQSPKYLFRKEGQNVTLSCEQNLNHDAMYWYRQDPGQGLRLIYYSQIVNDFQKGDIAEGYSVSREKKESFPLTVTSAQKNPTAFYLCASSIARTGGSGAQHFGDGTRLSIL.

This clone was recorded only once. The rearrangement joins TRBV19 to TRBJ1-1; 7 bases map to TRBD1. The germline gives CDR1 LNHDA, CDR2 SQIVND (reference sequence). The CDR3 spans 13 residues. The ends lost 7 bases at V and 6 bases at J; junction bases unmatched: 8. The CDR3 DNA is TGTGCCAGTACCCCCTCGACAGGGTCTGAAGCTTTCTTT. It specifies CASTPSTGSEAFF.

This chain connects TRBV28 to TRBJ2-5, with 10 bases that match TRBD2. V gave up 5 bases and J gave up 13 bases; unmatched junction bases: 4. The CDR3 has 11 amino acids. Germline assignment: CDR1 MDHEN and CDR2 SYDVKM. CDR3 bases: TGTGCCAGCAGTCGAGCGGGGGGGCGGTACTTC. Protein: CASSRAGGRYF.

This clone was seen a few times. For the CDR3, the DNA is TGCGCCAGCAGCTCCCGGGACAGCAACTATGGCTACACCTTC. Encoded protein: CASSSRDSNYGYTF. The chain recombines TRBV4-1 with TRBJ1-2; 7 bases map to TRBD1. Germline CDR1 reads MGHRA; CDR2 reads YSYEKL. The CDR3 consists of 14 residues. With 5 bases clipped from V and 2 bases from J, the junction kept 5 bases outside the gene matches.

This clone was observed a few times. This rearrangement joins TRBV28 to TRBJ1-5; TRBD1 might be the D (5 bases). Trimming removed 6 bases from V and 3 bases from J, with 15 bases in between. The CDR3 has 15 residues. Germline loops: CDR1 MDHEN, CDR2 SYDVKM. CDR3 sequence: CASSSGGGVNQPQHF. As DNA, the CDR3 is TGTGCCAGCAGCTCGGGTGGGGGGGTCAATCAGCCCCAGCATTTT.

CDR3 coding DNA: TGTGCCAGCAGCCAGACGGACTACTCTGGAAACACCATATATTTT. It yields the protein CASSQTDYSGNTIYF. The chain carries TRBV11-2 and TRBJ1-3; D uncertain. The germline CDR1 and CDR2 sequences are SGHAT and FQNNGV. V was pared by 5 bases and J by 0 bases, with 11 bases between. The CDR3 spans 15 residues.

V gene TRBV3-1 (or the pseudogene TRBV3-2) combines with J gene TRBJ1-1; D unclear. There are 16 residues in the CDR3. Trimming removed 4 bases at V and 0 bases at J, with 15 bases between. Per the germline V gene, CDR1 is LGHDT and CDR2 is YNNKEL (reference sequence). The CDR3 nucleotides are TGTGCCAGCAGCCCCGGCGGTTTTTGGATGAACACTGAAGCTTTCTTT. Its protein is CASSPGGFWMNTEAFF.

This chain's CDR3 is CASSSGTGGVIETQYF. The CDR3 DNA sequence: TGCGCCAGCAGCTCCGGGACAGGGGGTGTCATAGAGACCCAGTACTTC. The rearrangement links TRBV5-1 to TRBJ2-5; 11 bases map to TRBD1. Unmatched junction bases numbered 8, after V lost 3 bases and J lost 4 bases. CDR1 is SGHRS, CDR2 YFSETQ, per germline. The CDR3 has 16 residues.

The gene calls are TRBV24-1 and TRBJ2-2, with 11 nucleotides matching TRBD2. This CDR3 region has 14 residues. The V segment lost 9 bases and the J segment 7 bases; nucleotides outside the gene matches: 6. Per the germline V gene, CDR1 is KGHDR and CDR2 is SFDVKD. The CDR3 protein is CATATSGIIGELFF. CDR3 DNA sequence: TGTGCCACCGCGACTAGCGGGATTATCGGGGAGCTGTTTTTT.

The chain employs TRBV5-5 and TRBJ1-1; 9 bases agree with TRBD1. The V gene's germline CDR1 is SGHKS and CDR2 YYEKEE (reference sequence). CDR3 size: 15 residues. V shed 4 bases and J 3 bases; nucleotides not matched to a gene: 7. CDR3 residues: CASSRTGAEDTEAFF. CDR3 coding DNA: TGTGCCAGCAGCCGGACAGGGGCGGAAGACACTGAAGCTTTCTTT. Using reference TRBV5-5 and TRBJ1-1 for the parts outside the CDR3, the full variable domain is DAGVTQSPTHLIKTRGQQVTLRCSPISGHKSVSWYQQVLGQGPQFIFQYYEKEERGRGNFPDRFSARQFPNYSSELNVNALLLGDSALYLCASSRTGAEDTEAFFGQGTRLTVV.

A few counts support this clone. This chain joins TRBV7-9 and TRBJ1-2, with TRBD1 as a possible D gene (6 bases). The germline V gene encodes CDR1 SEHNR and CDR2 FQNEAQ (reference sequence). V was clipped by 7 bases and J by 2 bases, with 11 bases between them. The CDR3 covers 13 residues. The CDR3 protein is CASTPDSNYGYTF. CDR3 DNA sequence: TGTGCCAGCACCCCGGACAGCAACTATGGCTACACCTTC.

CDR3 in DNA: TGTGCCAGCGGTCTAGCGGGAGCTCAAGAGACCCAGTACTTC. Translating it yields CASGLAGAQETQYF. The genes are TRBV25-1 and TRBJ2-5, with 10 bases aligning to TRBD2. Germline CDR1 is MGHDK and CDR2 is SYGVNS. V lost 8 bases to trimming and J lost 2 bases; unmatched junction nucleotides: 5. The CDR3 is 14 residues long.

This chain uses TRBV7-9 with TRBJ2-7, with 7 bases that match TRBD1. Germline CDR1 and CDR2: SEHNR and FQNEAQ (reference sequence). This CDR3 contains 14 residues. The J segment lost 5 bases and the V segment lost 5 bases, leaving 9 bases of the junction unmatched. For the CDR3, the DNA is TGTGCCAGCAGCCCAGGGGGACAGACTAACGAGCAGTACTTC. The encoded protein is CASSPGGQTNEQYF.

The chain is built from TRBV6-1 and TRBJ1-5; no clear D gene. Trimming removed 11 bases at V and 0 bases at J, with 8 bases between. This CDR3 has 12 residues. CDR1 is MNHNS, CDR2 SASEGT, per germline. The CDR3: CAGSLSNQPQHF. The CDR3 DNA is TGTGCCGGCTCCCTTAGCAATCAGCCCCAGCATTTT.

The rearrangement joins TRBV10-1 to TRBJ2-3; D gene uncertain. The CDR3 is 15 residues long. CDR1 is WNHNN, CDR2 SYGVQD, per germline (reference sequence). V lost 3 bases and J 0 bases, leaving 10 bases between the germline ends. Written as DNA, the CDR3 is TGCGCCAGCAGTGACTCTAACCCTAGCACAGATACGCAGTATTTT. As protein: CASSDSNPSTDTQYF.

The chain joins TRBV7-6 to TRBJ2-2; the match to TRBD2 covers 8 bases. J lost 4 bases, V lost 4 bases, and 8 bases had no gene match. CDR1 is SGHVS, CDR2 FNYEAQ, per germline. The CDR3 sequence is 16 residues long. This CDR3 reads CASSSIAGSGTGELFF. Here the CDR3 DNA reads TGTGCCAGCAGCTCGATAGCGGGATCGGGCACCGGGGAGCTGTTTTTT.

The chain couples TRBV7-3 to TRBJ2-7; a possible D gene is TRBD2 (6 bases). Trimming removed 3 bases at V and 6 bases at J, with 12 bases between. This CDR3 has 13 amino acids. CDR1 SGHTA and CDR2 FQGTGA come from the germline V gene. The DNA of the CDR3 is TGTGCCAGCAGCTTCGGCCAGGGAGGCGAGCAGTACTTC. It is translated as CASSFGQGGEQYF.

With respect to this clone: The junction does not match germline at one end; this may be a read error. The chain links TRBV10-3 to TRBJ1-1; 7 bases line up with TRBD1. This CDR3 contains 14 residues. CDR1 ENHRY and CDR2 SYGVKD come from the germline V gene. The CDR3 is CAITEQGLNAEAFF. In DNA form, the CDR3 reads TGTGCCATCACCGAACAGGGGTTGAACGCTGAAGCTTTCTTT.

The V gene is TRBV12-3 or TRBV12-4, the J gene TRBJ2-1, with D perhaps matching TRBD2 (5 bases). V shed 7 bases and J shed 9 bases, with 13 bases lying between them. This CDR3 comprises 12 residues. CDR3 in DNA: TGTGCCAGCAACTCGAGGGCGGGTGAGCAGTTCTTC. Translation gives CASNSRAGEQFF.

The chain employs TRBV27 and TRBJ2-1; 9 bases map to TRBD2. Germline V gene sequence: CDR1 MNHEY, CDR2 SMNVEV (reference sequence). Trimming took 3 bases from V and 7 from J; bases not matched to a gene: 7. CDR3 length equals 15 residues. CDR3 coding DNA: TGTGCCAGCAGTTTTCAGGGACTAGCATTGAATGAGCAGTTCTTC. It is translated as CASSFQGLALNEQFF.

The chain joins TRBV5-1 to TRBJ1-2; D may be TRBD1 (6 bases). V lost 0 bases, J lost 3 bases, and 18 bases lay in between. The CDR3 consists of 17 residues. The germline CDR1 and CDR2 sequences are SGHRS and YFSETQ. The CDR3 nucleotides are TGCGCCAGCAGCTTGGGAGGGGCAGGGGAAAACTACTATGGCTACACCTTC. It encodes CASSLGGAGENYYGYTF.

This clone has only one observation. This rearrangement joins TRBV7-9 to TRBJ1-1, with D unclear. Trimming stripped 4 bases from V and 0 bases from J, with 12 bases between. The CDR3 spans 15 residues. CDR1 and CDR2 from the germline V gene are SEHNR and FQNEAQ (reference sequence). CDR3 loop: CASSSSGVMNTEAFF. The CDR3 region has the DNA TGTGCCAGCAGCTCCAGTGGAGTCATGAACACTGAAGCTTTCTTT.

For the CDR3, the DNA is TGTGCCAGCAGGTCAGGGCGGGGGAAGGGTTTTGAAAAACTGTTTTTT. It translates to CASRSGRGKGFEKLFF. This chain connects TRBV28 to TRBJ1-4; weak D call: TRBD1 (5 bases). Germline CDR1 reads MDHEN; CDR2 reads SYDVKM. The V end lost 6 bases, the J end lost 7 bases, and 21 bases lay between the germline ends. The CDR3 covers 16 residues.